This TCR beta chain came from a study of low-dose radiotherapy and immunotherapy resistance in tumors. Study summary: Fractions of 1 Gy went to Cohort 2 every two weeks, for 13 Gy over 26 weeks. Ipilimumab 1 mg/kg every six weeks, together with nivolumab 240 mg every two weeks, was given intravenously to patients. Aspirin was taken orally by patients at 300 mg daily for four cycles from cycle 1 day 1.

Covering alpha and beta chains, TRAV- and TRBV-specific primers were used for the first-strand cDNA. TCRs were amplified for roughly 20 PCR cycles with a constant-region primer and V-primer adapter. mRNA isolates were amplified via in vitro transcription. In TCRdb, the reads were re-called with MiXCR into one record per CDR3 protein. The sample records 16,000 or so distinct CDR3 sequences, approximately 70% being singletons. CDR1 SEHNR and CDR2 FQNEAQ come from the germline V gene (reference sequence). V dropped 4 bases and J dropped 6; count of bases not matched to a gene: 4. The CDR3 has 14 residues. This clonotype was picked up one time.

The chain couples TRBV7-9 to TRBJ1-5; 9 bases are shared with TRBD1. This receptor was identified in a human donor with advanced metastatic prostate, ovarian, gallbladder or colorectal cancer (not recorded which). This table probably holds off-target reads from a library built for another chain. The CDR3 reads CASSSGQGSQPQHF. The CDR3 DNA follows: TGTGCCAGCAGCTCAGGACAGGGGTCTCAGCCCCAGCATTTT.